These 27 T cell receptor beta chains came from one sample sequenced in a study of technical replicates of blood from several donors. Clones were sequenced by immunoSEQ multiplex PCR, and TCRdb holds only the in-frame ones, with some missing. The sample lists 60,000 to 80,000 clones, 90% to 95% seen once, with 4.5% to 5% in the top ten. The sample taken for sequencing was PBMCs. Every receptor here comes from a human donor in good health. Some clones in this sample may be carry-over from other donors' samples.

This clone was counted only a few times. The chain is built from TRBV6-4 and TRBJ2-3; D gene ambiguous. The CDR3 loop spans 13 amino acids. In germline, CDR1 is MRHNA, CDR2 SNTAGT. Deletions cut 5 bases from V and 5 bases from J, with 11 bases between. CDR3 amino acids: CASSSRPLDTQYF. CDR3 in DNA: TGTGCCAGCAGTTCCAGGCCCCTAGATACGCAGTATTTT.

The V and J genes are TRBV7-9 and TRBJ2-3; 9 positions agree with TRBD2. CDR3 length equals 15 residues. The ends lost 3 bases at V and 4 bases at J; junction bases unmatched: 5. Per the germline V gene, CDR1 is SEHNR and CDR2 is FQNEAQ (reference sequence). In nucleotides, the CDR3 is TGTGCCAGCAGCTTCGGCGGGAGGGTCCCAGATACGCAGTATTTT. This encodes CASSFGGRVPDTQYF.

This sequence joins TRBV11-2 and TRBJ2-3, with D unresolved. Germline CDR1 reads SGHAT; CDR2 reads FQNNGV. The CDR3 spans 14 residues. Trimming left V 1 base short and J 5 bases short, with 10 bases between. The CDR3 is CASSLGRVRDTQYF. The CDR3 DNA is TGTGCCAGCAGCTTAGGTCGCGTACGAGATACGCAGTATTTT.

The chain carries TRBV4-3 and TRBJ2-7, with TRBD2 identical over 15 bases. Losses at the gene ends were 4 bases for V and 2 bases for J; bases not matched to a gene: 15. The germline gives CDR1 LGHNA, CDR2 YSLEER. CDR3 length: 20 residues. The CDR3 here is CASSPYLGTSGGRETYEQYF. The CDR3 DNA reads as TGCGCCAGCAGCCCTTACTTAGGGACTAGCGGGGGGCGGGAAACCTACGAGCAGTACTTC.

CDR3 DNA sequence: TGTGCCCTCACTTCACTAGCGGAAACCTACGAGCAGTACTTC. This codes for CALTSLAETYEQYF. The chain is built from TRBV30 and TRBJ2-7; the match to TRBD2 covers 8 bases. Germline-derived CDR1 and CDR2 are GTSNPN and SVGIG (reference sequence). The CDR3 has 14 residues. V lost 8 bases, J lost 2 bases, and 11 bases stayed unmatched. The variable domain in full, completed from reference TRBV30 and TRBJ2-7, reads SQTIHQWPATLVQPVGSPLSLECTVEGTSNPNLYWYRQAAGRGLQLLFYSVGIGQISSEVPQNLSASRPQDRQFILSSKKLLLSDSGFYLCALTSLAETYEQYFGPGTRLTVT.

This sequence joins TRBV11-1 and TRBJ2-5, with 12 bases identical to TRBD2. Germline V gives CDR1 SGHAT, CDR2 FQDESV (reference sequence). The CDR3 contains 16 residues. With 5 bases clipped from V and 1 base from J, the junction kept 5 bases outside the gene matches. CDR3 region: CASSPGLAGPQETQYF. CDR3 DNA sequence: TGTGCCAGCAGCCCGGGACTAGCGGGCCCCCAAGAGACCCAGTACTTC.

As to this clone: The junction departs from the called germline gene at one end, perhaps through a read error. J is TRBJ2-4 and V is TRBV5-1; D is possibly TRBD1 (5 bases). The CDR3 has 17 residues. Looked up from germline, CDR1 is SGHRS and CDR2 is YFSETQ. Written as DNA, the CDR3 is TGCGCCAGCAGTTTGGCAGGGTCGTTGGTGGCCAAAAACATTCAGTACTTC. It codes for CASSLAGSLVAKNIQYF. The whole variable domain, filled in from reference TRBV5-1 and TRBJ2-4, reads KAGVTQTPRYLIKTRGQQVTLSCSPISGHRSVSWYQQTPGQGLQFLFEYFSETQRNKGNFPGRFSGRQFSNSRSEMNVSTLELGDSALYLCASSLAGSLVAKNIQYFGAGTRLSVL.

This clone was picked up a small number of times. V is TRBV6-6 and J is TRBJ1-6, with 8 bases that match TRBD1. The germline V gene has CDR1 MNHNY and CDR2 SVGAGI (reference sequence). The CDR3 is made up of 14 amino acids. The V segment lost 6 bases and the J segment 9 bases; nucleotides outside the gene matches: 7. CDR3 residues: CASRPGGGGSPLHF. The CDR3 nucleotides read TGTGCCAGCAGGCCAGGGGGCGGTGGTTCACCCCTCCACTTT.

The gene calls are TRBV5-1 and TRBJ2-3; tentatively, D is TRBD1 (6 bases). The CDR3 is made up of 15 amino acids. V lost 3 bases, J lost 2 bases, and 13 bases lay in between. Germline-derived CDR1 and CDR2 are SGHRS and YFSETQ. This CDR3 is CASSSTGFFTDTQYF. In DNA, the CDR3 is TGCGCCAGCAGCTCCACAGGGTTTTTCACAGATACGCAGTATTTT.

This clone occurred once. J is TRBJ2-1 and V is TRBV5-1; the match to TRBD2 covers 9 bases. Germline V gives CDR1 SGHRS, CDR2 YFSETQ. CDR3 length equals 15 residues. The J segment lost 0 bases and the V segment lost 5 bases, leaving 3 bases of the junction unmatched. The CDR3 sequence is CASRNSGSSYNEQFF. The CDR3 DNA reads as TGCGCCAGCAGAAATAGCGGGAGCTCCTACAATGAGCAGTTCTTC.

Here the CDR3 reads CASSIGAGLSTDTQYF. The DNA for the CDR3 is TGTGCCAGTAGTATTGGTGCGGGATTGAGCACAGATACGCAGTATTTT. The J gene is TRBJ2-3, the V gene TRBV19, with a tentative D call TRBD2 (6 bases). The CDR3 runs 16 residues. V was shortened by 3 bases and J by 0 bases, with 13 bases between the two germline ends. CDR1 and CDR2 from the germline V gene are LNHDA and SQIVND (reference sequence).

The V and J genes are TRBV29-1 and TRBJ2-1; 9 bases map to TRBD1. Trimming cost V 4 bases and J 4 bases; bases outside gene matches: 5. This CDR3 spans 14 amino acids. The germline gives CDR1 SQVTM, CDR2 ANQGSEA. This CDR3 is CSVVGDRDYNEQFF. In nucleotides, the CDR3 is TGCAGCGTTGTTGGGGACAGGGATTACAATGAGCAGTTCTTC.

V usage is TRBV6-6 and J usage is TRBJ2-7; 9 positions match TRBD1. Per the germline V gene, CDR1 is MNHNY and CDR2 is SVGAGI (reference sequence). V lost 7 bases to trimming and J lost 5 bases; unmatched junction nucleotides: 6. CDR3 length equals 13 residues. The CDR3 spells CASNTGGANEQYF. The CDR3, as DNA: TGTGCCAGCAACACAGGGGGCGCGAACGAGCAGTACTTC.

The chain has TRBV5-4 and TRBJ2-1; a weak D match, TRBD1 (6 bases). The V end was cut by 4 bases, the J end by 2 bases, with 13 bases between. The germline V gene has CDR1 SGHNT and CDR2 YYREEE (reference sequence). This CDR3 is built from 15 residues. The CDR3: CASSPPGVPYNEQFF. CDR3 DNA: TGTGCCAGCAGCCCACCAGGGGTTCCCTACAATGAGCAGTTCTTC.

The rearrangement joins TRBV5-1 to TRBJ1-5; no clear D. Trimming cost V 0 bases and J 3 bases, with 7 bases left between them. In germline, CDR1 is SGHRS, CDR2 YFSETQ. The CDR3 totals 14 residues. CDR3 nucleotides: TGCGCCAGCAGCTTGGGCGGAAACAATCAGCCCCAGCATTTT. It translates to CASSLGGNNQPQHF.

For the CDR3, the DNA is TGTGCCAGCAGCGCAAGGGCCACGGGGGCCAAAAACATTCAGTACTTC. Amino acids: CASSARATGAKNIQYF. The chain carries TRBV7-8 and TRBJ2-4; possible D gene TRBD2, 5 bases. CDR1 and CDR2 from the germline V gene are SGHVS and FQNEAQ. V gave up 5 bases and J gave up 1 base, with 15 bases separating them. The CDR3 has 16 amino acids. The full variable domain, rest sourced from reference TRBV7-8 and TRBJ2-4, is GAGVSQSPRYKVAKRGQDVALRCDPISGHVSLFWYQQALGQGPEFLTYFQNEAQLDKSGLPSDRFFAERPEGSVSTLKIQRTQQEDSAVYLCASSARATGAKNIQYFGAGTRLSVL.

V is TRBV10-3 and J is TRBJ1-3; 7 positions agree with TRBD1. Germline V gene lookup returns CDR1 ENHRY and CDR2 SYGVKD. The CDR3 is made up of 16 amino acids. With 0 bases clipped from V and 6 bases from J, the junction kept 8 bases outside the gene matches. The CDR3 sequence: CAISESVSTGVNTIYF. The CDR3 DNA reads TGTGCCATCAGTGAGTCGGTTTCCACAGGGGTAAACACCATATATTTT.

This rearrangement joins TRBV7-2 to TRBJ2-2; 7 positions match TRBD2. V dropped 3 bases and J dropped 4; count of bases not matched to a gene: 5. The CDR3 is 15 amino acids. Looked up from germline, CDR1 is SGHTA and CDR2 is FQGNSA. CDR3 in amino acids: CASSLTRGSTGELFF. CDR3 DNA: TGTGCCAGCAGCTTGACGCGGGGGAGCACCGGGGAGCTGTTTTTT. Using reference TRBV7-2 and TRBJ2-2 for the parts outside the CDR3, the full variable domain is GAGVSQSPSNKVTEKGKDVELRCDPISGHTALYWYRQSLGQGLEFLIYFQGNSAPDKSGLPSDRFSAERTGGSVSTLTIQRTQQEDSAVYLCASSLTRGSTGELFFGEGSRLTVL.

The chain has TRBV19 and TRBJ1-4; 7 positions agree with TRBD1. The trim removed 8 bases at V and 6 bases at J, leaving 3 bases unmatched. The CDR3 totals 12 residues. Per the germline V gene, CDR1 is LNHDA and CDR2 is SQIVND (reference sequence). The CDR3 spells CASAGTDEKLFF. In nucleotides, the CDR3 is TGTGCCAGTGCCGGGACAGATGAAAAACTGTTTTTT.

This sequence joins TRBV5-1 and TRBJ2-7; 10 positions match TRBD1. Looked up from germline, CDR1 is SGHRS and CDR2 is YFSETQ. The CDR3 is 16 residues long. V shed 2 bases and J 0 bases; nucleotides not matched to a gene: 5. The chain's CDR3 is CASSFGQGGDSYEQYF. The DNA for the CDR3 is TGCGCCAGCAGCTTTGGACAGGGGGGGGACTCCTACGAGCAGTACTTC.

This sequence joins TRBV29-1 and TRBJ2-1; TRBD1 matches at 7 bases. The CDR3 contains 13 residues. Germline CDR1 reads SQVTM; CDR2 reads ANQGSEA. The V gene end was trimmed by 4 bases and the J gene end by 4 bases; junction bases not matched to a gene: 4. The chain's CDR3 is CSVGQGFYNEQFF. The CDR3, as DNA: TGCAGCGTTGGACAGGGTTTTTACAATGAGCAGTTCTTC.

This sequence joins TRBV5-4 and TRBJ1-2; D possibly corresponds to TRBD1 (5 bases). Germline values: CDR1 SGHNT, CDR2 YYREEE (reference sequence). V lost 5 bases and J lost 2, with 16 bases in between. This CDR3 comprises 15 residues. CDR3 residues: CASRTAGGSNYGYTF. CDR3 in DNA: TGTGCCAGCAGAACAGCGGGGGGATCCAACTATGGCTACACCTTC.

The chain uses TRBV10-3 and TRBJ2-3, with 8 bases fitting TRBD2. This CDR3 region has 14 residues. Per the germline V gene, CDR1 is ENHRY and CDR2 is SYGVKD. The trim removed 7 bases at V and 6 bases at J, leaving 9 bases unmatched. CDR3 in amino acids: CAITAGVDLDTQYF. DNA of the CDR3: TGTGCCATCACAGCGGGAGTAGATTTGGATACGCAGTATTTT.

The V call is TRBV6-1, the J call TRBJ2-7; D is ambiguous. Trimming took off 2 bases at V and 5 bases at J, with 10 bases between the two ends. CDR1 and CDR2 (germline): MNHNS, SASEGT. The CDR3 loop spans 13 amino acids. CDR3 sequence: CASSEPGYHEQYF. The DNA of the CDR3 is TGTGCCAGCAGTGAACCCGGGTACCACGAGCAGTACTTC.

This chain links TRBV19 with TRBJ1-5; D not certain. The germline V and J ends were trimmed by 5 bases and 0 bases, with 5 bases remaining between them. The CDR3 has 13 amino acids. CDR1 LNHDA and CDR2 SQIVND come from the germline V gene (reference sequence). The CDR3 bases are TGTGCCAGTAGTCAGTATAGCAATCAGCCCCAGCATTTT. Amino acids: CASSQYSNQPQHF.

This clone was counted a single time. The V gene is TRBV15, the J gene TRBJ2-7; tentative D call: TRBD1 (8 bases). The CDR3 is made up of 16 amino acids. Germline values: CDR1 LNHNV, CDR2 YYDKDF (reference sequence). The V end was cut by 4 bases, the J end by 1 base, with 17 bases between. CDR3 sequence reads: CATSIYGQGGSYEQYF. The CDR3 coding sequence is TGTGCCACCAGCATTTACGGACAGGGAGGGTCCTACGAGCAGTACTTC.

The rearrangement joins TRBV7-9 to TRBJ2-5, with D perhaps matching TRBD2 (5 bases). V was cut by 6 bases and J by 5 bases, with 22 bases left in between. The CDR3 runs 16 residues. Germline values: CDR1 SEHNR, CDR2 FQNEAQ (reference sequence). CDR3 in amino acids: CASSSFEDPRGETQYF. CDR3 bases: TGTGCCAGCAGTTCCTTTGAGGACCCCCGAGGGGAGACCCAGTACTTC.